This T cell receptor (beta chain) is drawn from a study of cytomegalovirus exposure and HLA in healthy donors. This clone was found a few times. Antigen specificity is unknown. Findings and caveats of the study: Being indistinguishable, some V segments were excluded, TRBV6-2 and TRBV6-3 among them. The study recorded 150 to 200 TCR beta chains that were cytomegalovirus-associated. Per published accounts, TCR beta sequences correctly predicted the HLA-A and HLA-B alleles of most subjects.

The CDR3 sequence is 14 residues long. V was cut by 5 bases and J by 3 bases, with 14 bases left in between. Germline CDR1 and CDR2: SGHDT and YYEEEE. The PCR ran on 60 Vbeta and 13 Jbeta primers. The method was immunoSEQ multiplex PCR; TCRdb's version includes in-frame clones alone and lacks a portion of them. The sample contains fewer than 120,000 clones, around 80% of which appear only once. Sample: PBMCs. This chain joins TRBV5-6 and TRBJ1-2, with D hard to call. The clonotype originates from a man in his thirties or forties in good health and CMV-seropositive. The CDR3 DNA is TGTGCCAGCAGTTGGAGGGTGGCCGACTATGGCTACACCTTC. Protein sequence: CASSWRVADYGYTF.